The rows below give T cell receptor beta chains drawn from one sample of a study of post-analysis software for immune sequencing data. From the PCR reads, TCRdb called clonotypes with MiXCR, one entry per CDR3 protein. This sample carries about 200,000 distinct CDR3 sequences, 29% of them seen once, and the ten largest clones take roughly 3.4%. Material for sequencing was blood. The receptors shown here come from a girl between 2 and 17 years old with multiple sclerosis. Both conserved end residues are trimmed from each CDR3.

j_call: TRBJ2-3
v_call: TRBV12-3/TRBV12-4
cdr3_aa: ASSPRQTDAQY

j_call: -
v_call: TRBV7-2
cdr3_aa: ASSPTPQGGGEQY

j_call: TRBJ2-3
v_call: TRBV20-1
cdr3_aa: SARDLLGRSTGDTQY

j_call: TRBJ2-2
v_call: TRBV27
cdr3_aa: ASSLFWRTGGGELF

j_call: TRBJ1-2
v_call: TRBV30
cdr3_aa: AWSPTVDYGYT

j_call: TRBJ1-5
v_call: TRBV25-1
cdr3_aa: ASSDWGDSNQPQH

j_call: TRBJ2-1
v_call: TRBV30
cdr3_aa: AWSTMTGGAGEQF

j_call: TRBJ1-1
v_call: TRBV29-1
cdr3_aa: SVRGPGTEAF

j_call: TRBJ2-7
v_call: TRBV7-9
cdr3_aa: ASSTQGSYEQY

j_call: TRBJ2-3
v_call: TRBV7-2
cdr3_aa: ASSSRAGAGTDTQY

j_call: TRBJ2-7
v_call: TRBV7-6
cdr3_aa: ASSRWTAESSYEQY

j_call: TRBJ1-1
v_call: TRBV29-1
cdr3_aa: SAEPGAEAF

j_call: TRBJ2-6
v_call: TRBV18
cdr3_aa: ASSPPGRTSGANVLT

j_call: TRBJ1-1
v_call: TRBV9
cdr3_aa: ASSPSDRATVTEAF

j_call: TRBJ2-3
v_call: TRBV5-1
cdr3_aa: ASSLATSGTDTQY

j_call: TRBJ2-5
v_call: TRBV20-1
cdr3_aa: SAGLGSEQETQY

j_call: TRBJ2-1
v_call: TRBV6-5
cdr3_aa: ASSPGQRNEQF

j_call: TRBJ2-7
v_call: TRBV10-3
cdr3_aa: AISEGGYEQY

j_call: TRBJ1-2
v_call: TRBV7-3
cdr3_aa: ASSPGQGADGYT

j_call: TRBJ2-7
v_call: TRBV20-1
cdr3_aa: SAPDRESSYEQY

j_call: TRBJ1-5
v_call: TRBV20-1
cdr3_aa: GAQGPEGQPQH

j_call: TRBJ2-1
v_call: TRBV27
cdr3_aa: ASRLRTYNEQF

j_call: TRBJ2-1
v_call: TRBV29-1
cdr3_aa: SVQTGGEQF